This TCR beta chain was captured in a study of shared clonotypes between healthy human individuals. The CDR3 has 14 amino acids. Germline loops: CDR1 KGHSH, CDR2 LQKENI. V gave up 4 bases and J gave up 4 bases, with 14 bases separating them. The protocol was immunoSEQ multiplex PCR, while the TCRdb copy is restricted to in-frame clones and leaves out a portion. The profile covers about 1.5 million clones, with roughly 96% appearing a single time and about 1.2% taken by the ten largest. Each donor was a Caucasian adult residing in Nashville, Tennessee. The clonotype originates from a man in his thirties or forties in good health. Sequencing input: naive CD4+ T cells sorted from blood. The subset was: CD45RA+ positively selected. The V gene is TRBV18, the J gene TRBJ2-7; possible D gene TRBD1, 5 bases. CDR3 residues: CASSLTWGSYEQYF. DNA of the CDR3: TGTGCCAGCTCACTCACGTGGGGCTCTTACGAGCAGTACTTC.